This TCR beta chain stems from a study of spatial heterogeneity in lung cancer. TCR cDNA molecules were tagged individually, and each one carried a unique molecular identifier. TCRdb redid the calling of the 5' RACE reads with MiXCR, one entry per CDR3 protein. The profile shows approximately 40,000 distinct CDR3 sequences, 6.8% of them singletons. Time point indicated: sample taken at primary tumor resection. Without sorting, whole RNA was sequenced from tumor, nontumor lung or frozen PBMC. Germline assignment: CDR1 KGHDR and CDR2 SFDVKD. The V gene end was trimmed by 1 base and the J gene end by 2 bases; junction bases not matched to a gene: 1. This CDR3 is 16 amino acids long. This clonotype was detected ten times or more.

The receptor was isolated from a female donor with early-stage non-small cell lung cancer. This sample comprised PBMCs, obtained at surgery. The chain combines TRBV24-1 with TRBJ2-6, with 7 nucleotides matching TRBD1. The CDR3 coding sequence is TGTGCCACCAGTGATTTCGACAGGGCTGGGGCCAACGTCCTGACTTTC. This codes for CATSDFDRAGANVLTF.